This T cell receptor beta chain was captured in a study of vaccination effects on CD4 cells after COVID-19. This CDR3 contains 15 residues. CDR1 LGHDT and CDR2 YNNKEL come from the germline V gene (reference sequence). After removal of 1 base from V and 1 base from J, the junction contained 1 base not matched to a gene. Within the ViraFEST assay, antigen-specific CD4+ T cells underwent expansion with viral peptide pools prior to sequencing. CD4+ T cell isolation took place after 10 days of culture. Nobody among the vaccine recipients had prior SARS-CoV-2 infection (nucleocapsid antibodies were negative). PBMC were cultured at around 2 million per well with around 10 IU/ml IL-2 and around 9.2 ug/ml peptides. Regarding this clone: Its antigen remains unknown.

Measured with immunoSEQ multiplex PCR; TCRdb has only the in-frame clones, and not every one. The top ten hold 9.1% of the sample, which has some 20,000 clones, around 72% seen once. The rearrangement joins TRBV3-1 (or the pseudogene TRBV3-2) to TRBJ2-5; 9 positions match TRBD2. The sequence came from a human donor who received a COVID-19 vaccine. The material was CD4+ T cells from PBMCs cultured with HCoV-NL63 spike peptides, obtained before COVID-19 vaccination. The CDR3 sequence is CASSQAGLAQETQYF. The CDR3 coding sequence is TGTGCCAGCAGCCAAGCGGGACTAGCCCAAGAGACCCAGTACTTC.